This T cell receptor beta chain was obtained from a study of T cell repertoires in cytomegalovirus infection. Study-level information: Matching HLA type and CMV infection were both indicated by public TCR beta signatures.

This clonotype occurred many times. Its antigen is undetermined. In TCRdb, the reads were re-called with MiXCR into one record per CDR3 protein. The sample contains approximately 910,000 distinct CDR3 sequences, more than 25% of which appear only once. V lost 4 bases to trimming and J lost 5 bases, with 23 bases between them. The CDR3 contains 17 residues. Germline V CDR1 and CDR2: SGHVS, FNYEAQ. The V call is TRBV7-6, the J call TRBJ2-5; D is uncertain. Sequenced here: cultured CD8+ T cells from PBMCs, sampled from culture after CMV antigen stimulation. The clonotype comes from a human donor in good health (CMV status not recorded). Some clones in this sample may be carry-over from other donors' samples. The CDR3 here is CASSSLSGLRVFETQYF. In nucleotides, the CDR3 is TGTGCCAGCAGCTCCTTGTCGGGTTTAAGGGTTTTTGAGACCCAGTACTTC.